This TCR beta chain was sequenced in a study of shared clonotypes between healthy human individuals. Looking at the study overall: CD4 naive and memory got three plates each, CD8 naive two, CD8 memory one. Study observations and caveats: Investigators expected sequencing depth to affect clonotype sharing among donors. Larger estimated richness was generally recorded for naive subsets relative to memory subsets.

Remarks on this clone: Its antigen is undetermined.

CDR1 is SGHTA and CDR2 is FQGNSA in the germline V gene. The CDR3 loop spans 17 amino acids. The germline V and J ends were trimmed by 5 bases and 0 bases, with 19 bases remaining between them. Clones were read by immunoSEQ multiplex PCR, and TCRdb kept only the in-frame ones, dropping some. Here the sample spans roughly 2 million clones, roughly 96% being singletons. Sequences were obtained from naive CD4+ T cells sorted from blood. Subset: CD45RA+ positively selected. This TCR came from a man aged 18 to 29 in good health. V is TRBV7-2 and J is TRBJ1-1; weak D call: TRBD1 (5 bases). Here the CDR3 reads CASSRGGTGYLNTEAFF. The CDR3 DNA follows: TGTGCCAGCAGCCGCGGAGGGACGGGATATTTGAACACTGAAGCTTTCTTT. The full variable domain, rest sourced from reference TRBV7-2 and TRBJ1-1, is GAGVSQSPSNKVTEKGKDVELRCDPISGHTALYWYRQSLGQGLEFLIYFQGNSAPDKSGLPSDRFSAERTGGSVSTLTIQRTQQEDSAVYLCASSRGGTGYLNTEAFFGQGTRLTVV.